These 13 T cell receptor beta chains were sequenced from one sample in a study of T cells in Graves' hyperthyroidism and ophthalmopathy (dated by TCRdb to between 2019 and 2020). Receptors were amplified or captured by multiplex PCR. These reads were obtained on an Illumina HiSeq 2000. TCR beta CDR3 regions were amplified from RNA transcripts. The TCR CDR3 was subjected to a first round of RT-PCR using the HTBI primer set and the Qiagen OneStep RT-PCR kit. Clones were called with MiXCR by TCRdb after fastp trimmed the public reads at Q25, and only in-frame beta chains were retained. Rows matching on CDR3 protein sequence are summarized as one entry with the most common DNA and genes. The sample data list around 210,000 distinct CDR3 sequences, and less than 20% of these were observed just once. The top ten constitute approximately 56% of the sample. The specimen sequenced was blood. These receptors all come from a woman aged 45-65 years with Graves' hyperthyroidism.

This clonotype has ten or more counts. The chain couples TRBV20-1 to TRBJ1-6; maybe TRBD1 (5 bases). Looked up from germline, CDR1 is DFQATT and CDR2 is SNEGSKA (reference sequence). The CDR3 consists of 16 residues. Trimming left V 1 base short and J 6 bases short, with 16 bases between. CDR3 in DNA: TGCAGTGCTAGAGTTTGGGGAGGGGAGATTAATTCACCCCTCCACTTT. Translating it yields CSARVWGGEINSPLHF.

This clonotype was recorded many times. The chain has TRBV3-1 and TRBJ2-1, with 11 nucleotides matching TRBD2. This CDR3 contains 20 residues. CDR1 and CDR2 from the germline V gene are LGHDT and YNNKEL (reference sequence). The junction had 11 bases not matched to a gene; V was cut back by 0 bases and J by 1 base. The DNA for the CDR3 is TGTGCCAGCAGCCAAGAGTACCCTAGCGGGAGGTTAGGGTCCTACAATGAGCAGTTCTTC. This codes for CASSQEYPSGRLGSYNEQFF.

This chain connects TRBV20-1 to TRBJ2-7; TRBD1 matches at 11 bases. The CDR3 is made up of 15 amino acids. The J segment lost 0 bases and the V segment lost 5 bases, leaving 6 bases of the junction unmatched. Germline V lookup: CDR1 DFQATT, CDR2 SNEGSKA (reference sequence). The DNA for the CDR3 is TGCAGTGCTGCCGGGACAGGGGGGTTCTCCTACGAGCAGTACTTC. Its protein is CSAAGTGGFSYEQYF.

V gene TRBV20-1 combines with J gene TRBJ2-4; possibly TRBD2 for D (5 bases). Between the trimmed V and J ends, which lost 0 bases and 5 bases, there was a span of 8 bases. Germline loops: CDR1 DFQATT, CDR2 SNEGSKA (reference sequence). This CDR3 is built from 13 residues. The CDR3 region is CSARDLGENIQYF. In DNA, the CDR3 is TGCAGTGCTAGAGATCTCGGGGAAAACATTCAGTACTTC.

The rearrangement uses TRBV11-1 and TRBJ2-5, with unresolved D. Germline V lookup: CDR1 SGHAT, CDR2 FQDESV (reference sequence). CDR3 size: 12 residues. CDR3 bases: TGTGCGACCGAGAGTAACCAAGAGACCCAGTACTTC. Encoded protein: CATESNQETQYF.

V is TRBV3-1 and J is TRBJ1-5; D unresolved. Trimming shortened V by 1 base and J by 5 bases, and 3 bases separated the two germline ends. There are 12 residues in the CDR3. Germline V gene lookup returns CDR1 LGHDT and CDR2 YNNKEL (reference sequence). DNA for the CDR3: TGTGCCAGCAGCCAAGTAGATCAGCCCCAGCATTTT. Its translation: CASSQVDQPQHF.

In this sample, this clonotype turned up many times. The V gene is TRBV11-2, the J gene TRBJ2-7, with 7 bases matching TRBD2. Losses at the gene ends were 0 bases for V and 6 bases for J; bases not matched to a gene: 11. Germline CDR1 is SGHAT and CDR2 is FQNNGV. This CDR3 spans 16 amino acids. Here the CDR3 reads CASSLEGREATGEQYF. The CDR3, as DNA: TGTGCCAGCAGCTTAGAAGGACGGGAGGCCACCGGCGAGCAGTACTTC.

This clonotype was recorded many times. This chain joins TRBV6-1 and TRBJ1-1; no definite D call. This CDR3 comprises 13 residues. Trimming removed 5 bases at V and 1 base at J, with 8 bases between. Germline V CDR1 and CDR2: MNHNS, SASEGT. This chain's CDR3 is CASSYRKNTEAFF. The CDR3 bases are TGTGCCAGCAGTTATCGGAAGAACACTGAAGCTTTCTTT.

This chain links TRBV5-4 with TRBJ1-2; no clear D. With 0 bases removed from V and 0 bases from J, the gap between germline ends came to 9 bases. In germline, CDR1 is SGHNT, CDR2 YYREEE (reference sequence). The length of the CDR3 is 15 residues. The CDR3 coding sequence is TGTGCCAGCAGCTTGGTACCAGACTCTAACTATGGCTACACCTTC. Residues: CASSLVPDSNYGYTF.

This clonotype was counted a few times. The chain employs TRBV30 and TRBJ1-2, with unresolved D. This CDR3 contains 10 residues. Trimming pared 3 bases from V and 6 bases from J, leaving 5 bases between. The V gene's germline CDR1 is GTSNPN and CDR2 SVGIG (reference sequence). CDR3 amino acids: CAWRWDGYTF. CDR3 in DNA: TGTGCCTGGAGATGGGATGGCTACACCTTC.

CDR3: CASSVIARTEAFF. The CDR3 DNA is TGCGCCAGCAGTGTTATCGCGCGGACTGAAGCTTTCTTT. V is TRBV5-1 and J is TRBJ1-1; D gene unclear. The V gene's germline CDR1 is SGHRS and CDR2 YFSETQ. This CDR3 region has 13 residues. V was clipped by 5 bases and J by 5 bases, with 13 bases between them.

The rearrangement links TRBV19 to TRBJ1-1; D ambiguous. Per the germline V gene, CDR1 is LNHDA and CDR2 is SQIVND (reference sequence). The CDR3 runs to 13 residues. The germline V and J ends were trimmed by 9 bases and 2 bases, with 13 bases remaining between them. The CDR3 sequence is CASGTETNTEAFF. The CDR3 coding sequence is TGTGCCAGCGGAACAGAGACCAACACTGAAGCTTTCTTT.

There are many counts of this clonotype. The chain carries TRBV7-9 and TRBJ2-5; 13 bases fit TRBD2. The CDR3 spans 16 residues. CDR1 SEHNR and CDR2 FQNEAQ come from the germline V gene (reference sequence). After removal of 5 bases from V and 5 bases from J, the junction contained 8 bases not matched to a gene. This chain's CDR3 is CASSPDSLAGGETQYF. The CDR3 coding sequence is TGTGCCAGCAGCCCCGACTCACTAGCGGGAGGGGAGACCCAGTACTTC.